These 3 T cell receptor beta chains were sequenced from one sample in a study of blood T cell repertoires in COVID-19. Clones were read by immunoSEQ multiplex PCR, and TCRdb kept only the in-frame ones, dropping some. Among about 150,000 clones, about 79% were seen once, and the ten largest hold approximately 32%. Sequenced sample: peripheral blood. These receptors were obtained from a woman between 55 and 75 years old with acute or convalescent COVID-19.

V gene TRBV19 combines with J gene TRBJ1-1; no reliable D call. Germline lookup yields CDR1 LNHDA and CDR2 SQIVND (reference sequence). This CDR3 is 14 amino acids long. V was trimmed by 0 bases and J by 3 bases, leaving 8 bases between them. The CDR3 region has the DNA TGTGCCAGTAGTATAGATCCCGGGTACACTGAAGCTTTCTTT. It is translated as CASSIDPGYTEAFF.

This chain connects TRBV11-2 to TRBJ1-1; TRBD1 aligns across 8 bases. The germline CDR1 and CDR2 sequences are SGHAT and FQNNGV. Unmatched junction bases numbered 12, after V lost 5 bases and J lost 7 bases. The CDR3 is made up of 15 amino acids. CDR3 amino acids: CASSKTGAKFFEAFF. CDR3 nucleotides: TGTGCCAGCAGCAAGACAGGGGCTAAATTCTTTGAAGCTTTCTTT.

The chain employs TRBV28 and TRBJ1-3, with TRBD1 matching 11 bases. This CDR3 has 20 amino acids. The germline V gene encodes CDR1 MDHEN and CDR2 SYDVKM. V lost 1 base to trimming and J lost 4 bases; unmatched junction nucleotides: 15. The CDR3 bases are TGTGCCAGCAGTTTATCACGACCCTTAGGCGGACAGGGGGCCGGAAACACCATATATTTT. Its translation is CASSLSRPLGGQGAGNTIYF.